This T cell receptor beta chain was observed in a study of T cells in Graves' hyperthyroidism and ophthalmopathy. V lost 6 bases and J 8 bases, leaving 19 bases between the germline ends. CDR3 size: 14 residues. There were TCR beta CDR3 regions amplified from RNA transcripts. Primed by the HTBI set, a first-round RT-PCR was run on the TCR CDR3. TCRdb independently ran MiXCR on the multiplex PCR reads; one entry per CDR3 protein. The table lists some 800,000 distinct CDR3 sequences, roughly 40% of them singletons, with 7% to 10% in the top ten. This clonotype was recorded at least ten times. Sequencing was performed on blood. The TCR was taken from a man aged 18-30 years with Graves' hyperthyroidism. The chain uses TRBV12-3 or TRBV12-4 and TRBJ1-2, with TRBD1 as a possible D gene (6 bases). The CDR3 loop is CASSKTDSNDGYTF. The CDR3 DNA reads TGTGCCAGCAGCAAAACGGACAGTAATGACGGCTACACCTTC.